This TCR beta chain was identified in a study of control samples from healthy donors and cancer patients. Sequencing used immunoSEQ multiplex PCR; TCRdb keeps in-frame clones, though not all of them. The data show 69,000 or so clones, 85% to 95% seen once. This clone was found once. Trimming at V came to 7 bases and at J to 5 bases, leaving 9 bases not matched to a gene. There are 15 residues in the CDR3. Germline CDR1 is MGHRA and CDR2 is YSYEKL. This receptor was identified in a woman aged 25 to 39 in good health. Sequencing was performed on blood. The V and J genes are TRBV4-1 and TRBJ2-5; 11 bases match TRBD1. CDR3 residues: CASNPGQGVWETQYF. The DNA of the CDR3 is TGCGCCAGCAATCCGGGACAGGGGGTTTGGGAGACCCAGTACTTC.